The 24 T cell receptor beta chains below all came from one sample that was sequenced in a study of OX40 agonist ivuxolimab in advanced cancers. Profiled with immunoSEQ multiplex PCR; TCRdb holds only in-frame clones, not every one. The sample lists roughly 73,000 clones; 85% to 90% were seen once. The source material was CD4+ or CD8+ T cells sorted from blood, sampled in a trial of the OX40 agonist ivuxolimab. The source is an adult with an advanced solid tumor such as melanoma, head and neck, liver or kidney cancer.

In its sample, this clone was seen a few times. V is TRBV7-9 and J is TRBJ2-7, with TRBD2 matching over 7 bases. Germline assignment: CDR1 SEHNR and CDR2 FQNEAQ (reference sequence). The CDR3 length is 17 residues. V gave up 5 bases and J gave up 0 bases; unmatched junction bases: 13. The CDR3 loop reads CASSPGPGGVASYEQYF. The CDR3 nucleotides read TGTGCCAGCAGCCCCGGCCCGGGGGGAGTAGCCTCCTACGAGCAGTACTTC. Based on the CDR3 plus reference TRBV7-9 and TRBJ2-7, the full variable domain is DTGVSQNPRHKITKRGQNVTFRCDPISEHNRLYWYRQTLGQGPEFLTYFQNEAQLEKSRLLSDRFSAERPKGSFSTLEIQRTEQGDSAMYLCASSPGPGGVASYEQYFGPGTRLTVT.

Worth noting for this clone: The sample has other DNA sequences that encode this CDR3 too. V usage is TRBV19 and J usage is TRBJ2-3, with TRBD1 matching 7 bases. The junction had 4 bases not matched to a gene; V was cut back by 4 bases and J by 3 bases. The CDR3 runs 14 residues. Looked up from germline, CDR1 is LNHDA and CDR2 is SQIVND (reference sequence). DNA of the CDR3: TGTGCCAGTAGTACCCGACAGGGAACAGATACGCAGTATTTT. Its translation is CASSTRQGTDTQYF.

This chain joins TRBV7-2 and TRBJ1-2, with D unclear. The CDR3 loop spans 16 amino acids. From germline, CDR1 is SGHTA and CDR2 FQGNSA. V was clipped by 5 bases and J by 4 bases, with 20 bases between them. The CDR3 protein is CASSPDPDVRLYGYTF. CDR3 DNA sequence: TGTGCCAGCAGCCCCGACCCCGACGTAAGGCTCTATGGCTACACCTTC. Complete variable domain (other parts from reference TRBV7-2 and TRBJ1-2): GAGVSQSPSNKVTEKGKDVELRCDPISGHTALYWYRQSLGQGLEFLIYFQGNSAPDKSGLPSDRFSAERTGGSVSTLTIQRTQQEDSAVYLCASSPDPDVRLYGYTFGSGTRLTVV.

V and J are TRBV4-1 and TRBJ2-2; the D gene is possibly TRBD2 (7 bases). V lost 0 bases and J lost 5, with 13 bases in between. Germline CDR1 MGHRA, CDR2 YSYEKL. The CDR3 is 16 amino acids. The CDR3: CASSQEGGGLTGELFF. The CDR3 DNA follows: TGCGCCAGCAGCCAAGAAGGGGGGGGCCTGACCGGGGAGCTGTTTTTT.

CDR3 nucleotides: TGTGCCAGCAGTGAAGTGGAGGGGAGCCCCCTCCACTTT. Its protein product is CASSEVEGSPLHF. The V and J genes are TRBV2 and TRBJ1-6, with D possibly TRBD1 on 5 matching bases. There are 13 residues in the CDR3. Trimming took 1 base from V and 13 from J, leaving 11 bases between them. Germline V CDR1 and CDR2: SNHLY, FYNNEI.

The chain recombines TRBV6-1 with TRBJ1-5, with TRBD1 matching 7 bases. Germline assignment: CDR1 MNHNS and CDR2 SASEGT. The CDR3 totals 15 residues. J lost 3 bases, V lost 2 bases, and 4 bases had no gene match. The CDR3 here is CASSELTGANQPQHF. In DNA, the CDR3 is TGTGCCAGCAGTGAATTAACAGGGGCCAATCAGCCCCAGCATTTT.

With respect to this clone: In the same sample, other DNA sequences code for this CDR3. The chain joins TRBV29-1 to TRBJ2-7, with D possibly TRBD2 on 6 matching bases. Trimming stripped 4 bases from V and 6 bases from J, with 16 bases between. The germline gives CDR1 SQVTM, CDR2 ANQGSEA. The CDR3 sequence is 13 residues long. The CDR3 reads CSVGRGGVTEQYF. DNA for the CDR3: TGCAGCGTTGGTCGGGGCGGGGTGACCGAGCAGTACTTC.

This clone occurred a few times. V is TRBV6-5 and J is TRBJ1-6, with D unclear. Germline V gene lookup returns CDR1 MNHEY and CDR2 SVGAGI. Trimming removed 0 bases at V and 6 bases at J, with 9 bases between. The CDR3 is 15 amino acids. The CDR3 DNA reads TGTGCCAGCAGTTACTCGGAGAGGGCTAATTCACCCCTCCACTTT. It encodes CASSYSERANSPLHF.

The CDR3 coding sequence is TGTGCCTGGAGTGTACCTTCGGGGGTCTACACCTTC. Encoded protein: CAWSVPSGVYTF. The V gene is TRBV30, the J gene TRBJ1-2; a weak D match, TRBD1 (5 bases). The V end lost 0 bases, the J end lost 10 bases, and 12 bases lay between the germline ends. The CDR3 is 12 amino acids. Per the germline V gene, CDR1 is GTSNPN and CDR2 is SVGIG (reference sequence).

DNA of the CDR3: TGTGCCAGCAGCGGAACAGGGATGGGGACAGAGACCCAGTACTTC. This sequence encodes CASSGTGMGTETQYF. The V call is TRBV9, the J call TRBJ2-5; D perhaps matches TRBD1 (6 bases). V lost 3 bases, J lost 4 bases, and 16 bases lay in between. Germline V gene lookup returns CDR1 SGDLS and CDR2 YYNGEE. The CDR3 runs to 15 residues. Looking up the rest from reference TRBV9 and TRBJ2-5 gives the full variable domain: DSGVTQTPKHLITATGQRVTLRCSPRSGDLSVYWYQQSLDQGLQFLIQYYNGEERAKGNILERFSAQQFPDLHSELNLSSLELGDSALYFCASSGTGMGTETQYFGPGTRLLVL.

The V gene is TRBV11-3, the J gene TRBJ2-7; the match to TRBD1 covers 7 bases. In germline, CDR1 is SGHNT, CDR2 YENEEA. The CDR3 spans 13 residues. Germline trimming cut 1 base from V and 8 bases from J; bases unmatched to any gene: 5. The DNA for the CDR3 is TGTGCCAGCAGCTTAGTCGGACAGGAGAAGCAGTACTTC. Its protein is CASSLVGQEKQYF.

This clone was seen a single time. The rearrangement links TRBV6-1 to TRBJ2-7, with D perhaps being TRBD1 or TRBD2 (5 bases each). The ends were cut back, 5 bases at V and 1 base at J, with 15 bases in the middle. The germline gives CDR1 MNHNS, CDR2 SASEGT. This CDR3 has 15 residues. CDR3 residues: CASSFLGTASYEQYF. CDR3 coding DNA: TGTGCCAGCAGTTTTCTGGGGACCGCATCCTACGAGCAGTACTTC.

This clone was counted a few times. The CDR3 nucleotides read TGCGCCAGCAGCCAGGGACAGGGGGGCCACAATGAGCAGTTCTTC. As protein: CASSQGQGGHNEQFF. V is TRBV5-1 and J is TRBJ2-1; TRBD1 matches at 11 bases. Trimming took 4 bases from V and 5 from J; bases not matched to a gene: 5. The CDR3 runs to 15 residues. Germline CDR1 and CDR2: SGHRS and YFSETQ.

The chain is built from TRBV5-6 and TRBJ1-2; D is perhaps TRBD1 (5 bases). CDR3 size: 14 residues. The germline CDR1 and CDR2 sequences are SGHDT and YYEEEE. Trimming took 0 bases from V and 7 from J, leaving 13 bases between them. CDR3 amino acids: CASSLARGVGGYTF. The CDR3 bases are TGTGCCAGCAGCTTGGCCAGAGGGGTAGGTGGCTACACCTTC.

The chain combines TRBV9 with TRBJ2-5, with a weak D call TRBD2 (5 bases). The germline CDR1 and CDR2 sequences are SGDLS and YYNGEE. CDR3 size: 15 residues. V dropped 0 bases and J dropped 3 bases, with 12 bases sitting between them. Here the CDR3 DNA reads TGTGCCAGCAGCGTAGGACCGGGAATTGAAGAGACCCAGTACTTC. It codes for CASSVGPGIEETQYF.

DNA for the CDR3: TGTGCCTGGGCCTCAGGGGGGTACGCTGAAGCTTTCTTT. This translates into CAWASGGYAEAFF. The chain uses TRBV30 and TRBJ1-1; TRBD1 matches 7 bases. Germline CDR1 GTSNPN, CDR2 SVGIG (reference sequence). The CDR3 has 13 residues. V trimming: 5 bases; J trimming: 6 bases; junction bases outside the gene matches: 9.

The rearrangement uses TRBV23-1 and TRBJ1-1; TRBD1 matches 11 bases. TRBV23-1 is an ORF; its function is uncertain. After removal of 3 bases from V and 5 bases from J, the junction contained 8 bases not matched to a gene. The CDR3 loop spans 16 amino acids. The CDR3, as DNA: TGCGCCAGCAGTCACTCGGGACAGGGGGTCGAAACTGAAGCTTTCTTT. Translation: CASSHSGQGVETEAFF.

This chain connects TRBV5-6 to TRBJ2-7; the match to TRBD1 covers 7 bases. V shed 9 bases, J shed 2 bases, and the junction held 8 bases outside the gene matches. Germline V lookup: CDR1 SGHDT, CDR2 YYEEEE. The CDR3 loop spans 13 amino acids. The CDR3 protein is CATSGTVPYEQYF. The CDR3 nucleotides read TGTGCCACCTCAGGGACAGTCCCCTACGAGCAGTACTTC.

DNA of the CDR3: TGCGCCAGCAGCCAAGGACCCGGGTTCGATGAAAAACTGTTTTTT. Translated, it gives CASSQGPGFDEKLFF. The rearrangement links TRBV4-1 to TRBJ1-4; the D is unclear. The CDR3 has 15 amino acids. Trimming cost V 1 base and J 6 bases, with 12 bases left between them. The germline gives CDR1 MGHRA, CDR2 YSYEKL.

V and J are TRBV5-4 and TRBJ2-7; D is unresolved. From germline, CDR1 is SGHNT and CDR2 YYREEE (reference sequence). V lost 1 base to trimming and J lost 7 bases, with 9 bases between them. There are 12 residues in the CDR3. The CDR3 region has the DNA TGTGCCAGCAGCTTGTATCGGCGGGAGCAGTACTTC. Encoded protein: CASSLYRREQYF.

This chain links TRBV11-3 with TRBJ2-2; no definite D call. Trimming removed 4 bases from V and 5 bases from J, with 5 bases in between. The germline gives CDR1 SGHNT, CDR2 YENEEA. The CDR3 is made up of 12 amino acids. The CDR3 DNA sequence: TGTGCCAGCAGCTCGAGTACCGGGGAGCTGTTTTTT. It encodes CASSSSTGELFF. Full variable domain (remainder filled in from reference TRBV11-3 and TRBJ2-2): EAGVVQSPRYKIIEKKQPVAFWCNPISGHNTLYWYLQNLGQGPELLIRYENEEAVDDSQLPKDRFSAERLKGVDSTLKIQPAELGDSAVYLCASSSSTGELFFGEGSRLTVL.

The CDR3 loop reads CASSPPANYGYTF. CDR3 nucleotides: TGCGCCAGCAGCCCCCCCGCAAACTATGGCTACACCTTC. V usage is TRBV5-1 and J usage is TRBJ1-2; D remains ambiguous. This CDR3 contains 13 residues. CDR1 SGHRS and CDR2 YFSETQ come from the germline V gene. Trimming removed 4 bases at V and 2 bases at J, with 9 bases between.

The J gene is TRBJ1-1, the V gene TRBV5-1; no clear D gene. This CDR3 spans 13 amino acids. The V end lost 4 bases, the J end lost 3 bases, and 10 bases lay between the germline ends. Germline CDR1 reads SGHRS; CDR2 reads YFSETQ. CDR3 region: CASSAVGYTEAFF. The CDR3 DNA sequence: TGCGCCAGCAGCGCCGTGGGGTACACTGAAGCTTTCTTT.

The rearrangement joins TRBV6-6 to TRBJ2-2; no reliable D call. The CDR3 has 13 amino acids. Trimming left V 4 bases short and J 15 bases short, with 18 bases between. The germline gives CDR1 MNHNY, CDR2 SVGAGI (reference sequence). The CDR3 DNA is TGTGCCAGCAGTTCGAGGTTGTCCGAAGAGTTGTTTTTT. The encoded protein is CASSSRLSEELFF.